Each of the 12 T cell receptor beta chains below was sequenced from the same sample in a study of cytomegalovirus exposure and HLA in healthy donors. Researchers ran the PCR with 60 Vbeta and 13 Jbeta primers. Clones were read by immunoSEQ multiplex PCR, and TCRdb kept only the in-frame ones, dropping some. Of around 170,000 clones in the sample, about four fifths were seen once. The sample comprised PBMCs. All receptors come from a woman in her forties or fifties in good health and CMV-seropositive.

This clone was recorded a few times. CDR3 amino acids: CASSLDREDYEQYF. CDR3 nucleotides: TGTGCCAGCAGCTTGGACAGGGAAGACTACGAGCAGTACTTC. This sequence joins TRBV5-6 and TRBJ2-7; D may be TRBD1 (6 bases). V lost 0 bases and J lost 3, with 10 bases in between. Germline lookup yields CDR1 SGHDT and CDR2 YYEEEE. The CDR3 spans 14 residues.

CDR3 amino acids: CASSSGTGSVGFF. Here the CDR3 DNA reads TGTGCCAGCAGCAGCGGGACAGGGAGCGTTGGGTTCTTC. The chain is built from TRBV6-6 and TRBJ2-1; 9 nucleotides agree with TRBD1. CDR3 size: 13 residues. Trimming removed 6 bases from V and 15 bases from J; junction bases left unmatched: 12. Germline CDR1 is MNHNY and CDR2 is SVGAGI (reference sequence).

This sequence joins TRBV29-1 and TRBJ1-1, with D tentatively TRBD1 (5 bases). Per the germline V gene, CDR1 is SQVTM and CDR2 is ANQGSEA. The length of the CDR3 is 13 residues. Trimming took 4 bases from V and 1 from J, leaving 10 bases between them. As DNA, the CDR3 is TGCAGCGTTGCCACCACAGGGAACACTGAAGCTTTCTTT. It yields the protein CSVATTGNTEAFF.

This chain joins TRBV5-5 and TRBJ1-4; 7 bases map to TRBD1. J was trimmed by 2 bases and V by 2 bases; bases with no gene match: 6. Germline V gene lookup returns CDR1 SGHKS and CDR2 YYEKEE (reference sequence). There are 16 residues in the CDR3. As DNA, the CDR3 is TGTGCCAGCAGCTTAGACAGGGCTGGGACTAATGAAAAACTGTTTTTT. The encoded protein is CASSLDRAGTNEKLFF.

Worth noting for this clone: The identical CDR3 is also encoded by other nucleotide sequences in the sample. The genes are TRBV5-1 and TRBJ2-5; TRBD2 agrees at 8 bases. The V and J ends lost 2 bases and 2 bases, in that order; junction bases with no gene match: 5. This CDR3 contains 15 residues. Germline values: CDR1 SGHRS, CDR2 YFSETQ. CDR3 coding DNA: TGCGCCAGCAGCTTAGGTAGCGGGGTACAAGAGACCCAGTACTTC. Protein product: CASSLGSGVQETQYF.

The J gene is TRBJ2-1, the V gene TRBV5-1; weak D call: TRBD2 (5 bases). Germline V gene lookup returns CDR1 SGHRS and CDR2 YFSETQ. The V and J ends lost 4 bases and 4 bases respectively, with 24 bases between them. This CDR3 contains 18 residues. The CDR3 DNA reads as TGCGCCAGCAGCCCACGGAGGCTTCTTACCCTTCAGTACAATGAGCAGTTCTTC. Amino acids: CASSPRRLLTLQYNEQFF. The whole variable domain, remainder taken from reference TRBV5-1 and TRBJ2-1, is KAGVTQTPRYLIKTRGQQVTLSCSPISGHRSVSWYQQTPGQGLQFLFEYFSETQRNKGNFPGRFSGRQFSNSRSEMNVSTLELGDSALYLCASSPRRLLTLQYNEQFFGPGTRLTVL.

V is TRBV28 and J is TRBJ2-3; the D gene is possibly TRBD1 (6 bases). V dropped 6 bases and J dropped 2 bases, with 15 bases sitting between them. The CDR3 spans 15 residues. The V gene's germline CDR1 is MDHEN and CDR2 SYDVKM. Written as DNA, the CDR3 is TGTGCCAGCAGCCACAGGGCGACGGACACAGATACGCAGTATTTT. Encoded protein: CASSHRATDTDTQYF.

V is TRBV10-3 and J is TRBJ2-7, with 9 bases lining up with TRBD2. This CDR3 spans 14 amino acids. CDR1 and CDR2 from the germline V gene are ENHRY and SYGVKD. V gave up 10 bases and J gave up 1 base; unmatched junction bases: 8. The CDR3: CATTERGVSYEQYF. In nucleotides, the CDR3 is TGTGCCACCACGGAGCGGGGGGTTTCCTACGAGCAGTACTTC.

The chain joins TRBV2 to TRBJ2-5; 9 bases match TRBD2. Germline CDR1 reads SNHLY; CDR2 reads FYNNEI. The CDR3 has 15 residues. The V gene end was trimmed by 7 bases and the J gene end by 5 bases; junction bases not matched to a gene: 11. The CDR3 DNA follows: TGTGCCAGCAATTTAGCGGGGGTACCCTCGGAGACCCAGTACTTC. This encodes CASNLAGVPSETQYF.

This chain uses TRBV11-2 with TRBJ1-1; D uncertain. The germline V gene has CDR1 SGHAT and CDR2 FQNNGV. V lost 5 bases and J lost 1, with 11 bases in between. The CDR3 has 14 amino acids. For the CDR3, the DNA is TGTGCCAGCAGCAGGAGGATCGGGAACACTGAAGCTTTCTTT. Protein: CASSRRIGNTEAFF.

The rearrangement links TRBV5-4 to TRBJ2-5, with TRBD2 matching over 16 bases. V dropped 3 bases and J dropped 5; count of bases not matched to a gene: 7. The CDR3 runs to 17 residues. Germline V gives CDR1 SGHNT, CDR2 YYREEE (reference sequence). CDR3: CASSSGLAGGEGETQYF. Here the CDR3 DNA reads TGTGCCAGCAGCTCGGGACTAGCGGGGGGGGAGGGGGAGACCCAGTACTTC.

V is TRBV4-1 and J is TRBJ2-7, with 7 nucleotides matching TRBD1. CDR3 size: 15 residues. Germline CDR1 reads MGHRA; CDR2 reads YSYEKL. The V gene end was trimmed by 2 bases and the J gene end by 3 bases; junction bases not matched to a gene: 7. The CDR3 DNA follows: TGCGCCAGCAGCCAACGCCGGGACAGCATCTACGAGCAGTACTTC. Amino acid sequence: CASSQRRDSIYEQYF.